This T cell receptor (beta chain) was identified during a study of cytomegalovirus exposure and HLA in healthy donors. Overall study findings and caveats: TCR beta sequences reportedly predicted most subjects' HLA-A and HLA-B alleles accurately. HLA alleles showed associations with some 17,000 TCR beta sequences in a later analysis, at a 0.05 false discovery rate. In an earlier analysis, about 87% or about 30%: the productive usage of most TCR beta V segments.

A multiplex PCR was run with 60 Vbeta primers and 13 Jbeta primers. Data came from immunoSEQ multiplex PCR; TCRdb stores just in-frame clones and leaves some out. Counted here are about 160,000 clones, approximately 84% occurring once; the ten biggest clones make up around 0.97%. The germline gives CDR1 SGHTA, CDR2 FQGNSA. J gave up 5 bases and V 2 bases, and 2 bases lay outside the gene matches. There are 14 residues in the CDR3. This clone came up a few times. Its antigen is unknown. Sequencing used PBMCs. The chain couples TRBV7-2 to TRBJ2-1; 8 nucleotides line up with TRBD2. The sequence was collected from a man younger than 40 in good health and CMV-seronegative. CDR3 protein: CASSLQAGDNEQFF. The CDR3 bases are TGTGCCAGCAGCTTACAAGCGGGAGACAATGAGCAGTTCTTC.